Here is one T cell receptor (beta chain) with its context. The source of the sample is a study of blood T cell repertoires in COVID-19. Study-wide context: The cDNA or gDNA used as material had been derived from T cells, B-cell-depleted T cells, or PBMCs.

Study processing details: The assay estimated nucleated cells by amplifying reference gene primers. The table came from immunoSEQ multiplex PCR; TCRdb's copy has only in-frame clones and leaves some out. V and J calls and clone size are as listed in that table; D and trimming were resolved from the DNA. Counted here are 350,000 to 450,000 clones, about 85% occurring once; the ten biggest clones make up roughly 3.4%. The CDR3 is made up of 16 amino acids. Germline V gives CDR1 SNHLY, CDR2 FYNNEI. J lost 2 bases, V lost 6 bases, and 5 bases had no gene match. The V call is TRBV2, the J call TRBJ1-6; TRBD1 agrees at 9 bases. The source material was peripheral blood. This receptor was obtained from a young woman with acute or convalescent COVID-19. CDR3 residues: CASREQGAAYNSPLHF. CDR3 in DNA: TGTGCCAGCAGGGAACAGGGGGCGGCCTATAATTCACCCCTCCACTTT.